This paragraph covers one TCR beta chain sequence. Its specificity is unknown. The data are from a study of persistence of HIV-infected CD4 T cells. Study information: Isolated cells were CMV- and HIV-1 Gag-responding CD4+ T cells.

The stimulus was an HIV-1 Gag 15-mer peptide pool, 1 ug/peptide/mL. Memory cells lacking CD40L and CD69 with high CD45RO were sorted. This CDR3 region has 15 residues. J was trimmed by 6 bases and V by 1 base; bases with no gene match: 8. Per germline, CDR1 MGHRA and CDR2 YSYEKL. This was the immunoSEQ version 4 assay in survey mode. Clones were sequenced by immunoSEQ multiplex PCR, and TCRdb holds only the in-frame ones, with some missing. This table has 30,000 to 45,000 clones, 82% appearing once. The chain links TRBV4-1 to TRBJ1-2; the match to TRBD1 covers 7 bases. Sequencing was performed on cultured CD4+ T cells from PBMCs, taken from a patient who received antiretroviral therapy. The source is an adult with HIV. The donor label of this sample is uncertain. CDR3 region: CASSQVYRGSHGYTF. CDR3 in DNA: TGCGCCAGCAGCCAAGTATACAGGGGATCTCATGGCTACACCTTC.